Sequencing of this T cell receptor beta chain was carried out in a study of cytomegalovirus exposure and HLA in healthy donors. This clone was seen a few times. Antigen unknown. Study-wide results and caveats: In a later analysis, TCR association rates varied by HLA locus: DRB1 most, HLA-C fewest. An assumption of roughly uniform sequencing depth across donors underlay the presence/absence analyses.

13 Jbeta primers and 60 Vbeta primers were used for the PCR. Sequencing used immunoSEQ multiplex PCR; TCRdb keeps in-frame clones, though not all of them. Counted here are 150,000 to 180,000 clones, more than 75% occurring once; the ten biggest clones make up around 13%. The sequencing sample was made of PBMCs. This receptor was identified in a man in his thirties or forties in good health and CMV-seropositive.

CDR3 protein: CASSRRGYYEQYF. CDR3 coding DNA: TGTGCCAGCAGCCGGCGGGGTTACTACGAGCAGTACTTC. The genes are TRBV11-3 and TRBJ2-7; maybe TRBD2 (6 bases). CDR3 length equals 13 residues. Trimming pared 5 bases from V and 3 bases from J, leaving 11 bases between. Germline V CDR1 and CDR2: SGHNT, YENEEA.